This T cell receptor beta chain was sequenced for a study of vaccination and CD4 T cells after COVID-19. At the level of the study: Two doses of either BNT162b2 or mRNA-1273 vaccine were given to participants. Drawing of post-COVID samples took place a median about 97 days after diagnosis (range 35 to 161).

This CDR3 contains 17 residues. V lost 3 bases and J 2 bases, leaving 15 bases between the germline ends. Germline V gene sequence: CDR1 KGHDR, CDR2 SFDVKD. With the Oncomine TCR Beta short-read assay, DNA from cultured CD4+ T cells was sequenced. TCRdb reanalysed the PCR reads using MiXCR and keeps one entry per CDR3 protein. The sample lists more than 15,000 distinct CDR3 sequences; approximately 33% were seen once. Documented treatment: roughly 10-day PBMC culture with coronavirus spike peptide pools or control peptides (ViraFEST assay). For ViraFEST, peptide pools expanded antigen-specific T cells, after which the TCRs were sequenced. On this clonotype itself: The target antigen is unknown.

The clonotype originates from a human donor with COVID-19. The chain has TRBV24-1 and TRBJ2-2; TRBD2 might be the D (5 bases). The sample comprised cultured CD4+ T cells from blood. CDR3 loop: CATSDARAEGNTGELFF. The CDR3, as DNA: TGTGCCACCAGTGATGCCCGGGCAGAGGGAAACACCGGGGAGCTGTTTTTT.